What follows are 15 T cell receptor beta chains derived from one specimen sequenced in a study of cytotoxic CD8 clonotypes in ibrutinib-treated CLL (dated by TCRdb to 2020 to 2022). Library preparation employed the immunoSEQ multiplex PCR assay. TCRdb took over this immuneACCESS table, retaining in-frame rearrangements with V and J assigned. Such tables are incomplete; in checked studies, under half of the missing clones stem from an unresolved V gene, and the remainder is unexplained. Present in this sample are 25,000 to 30,000 clones, less than 75% of which were seen just once. Jointly, the top ten make up about 5.4% of the sample. This specimen was PBMCs, taken before ibrutinib treatment. Every receptor here comes from a human donor with chronic lymphocytic leukemia.

CDR3 region: CASRSPGPGDQYF. The CDR3 DNA is TGCGCCAGCAGGAGCCCTGGACCGGGGGACCAGTACTTC. The rearrangement links TRBV10-2 to TRBJ2-5; a possible D gene is TRBD2 (6 bases). This CDR3 comprises 13 residues. Per germline, CDR1 WSHSY and CDR2 SAAADI. With 6 bases removed from V and 10 bases from J, the gap between germline ends came to 18 bases.

About this clone itself: The junction departs from germline at one end; a sequencing error may be responsible. V and J are TRBV27 and TRBJ2-1; no clear D gene. The CDR3 spans 10 residues. The V gene's germline CDR1 is MNHEY and CDR2 SMNVEV (reference sequence). CDR3 sequence (DNA): TGTGCCAGCAAGGGTATTGGGTTTGTCTTC. Its translation is CASKGIGFVF.

This clone came up a few times. The chain links TRBV15 to TRBJ2-3, with D uncertain. The CDR3 extends over 13 amino acids. The V and J ends lost 0 bases and 8 bases respectively, with 9 bases between them. CDR1 and CDR2 from the germline V gene are LNHNV and YYDKDF (reference sequence). CDR3 region: CATSRDGVGTQYF. The CDR3 nucleotides read TGTGCCACCAGCAGAGATGGTGTGGGTACGCAGTATTTT.

The gene calls are TRBV9 and TRBJ2-1; no clear D. The CDR3 spans 16 residues. Trimming left V 0 bases short and J 0 bases short, with 10 bases between. Germline V CDR1 and CDR2: SGDLS, YYNGEE. The CDR3: CASSVGVADSYNEQFF. DNA for the CDR3: TGTGCCAGCAGCGTAGGAGTAGCAGACTCCTACAATGAGCAGTTCTTC.

This clone was seen more than once but under ten times. Other DNA sequences within the sample encode an identical CDR3. The chain links TRBV4-1 to TRBJ2-3; the match to TRBD2 covers 8 bases. Trimming cost V 1 base and J 5 bases; bases outside gene matches: 8. CDR1 MGHRA and CDR2 YSYEKL come from the germline V gene. The CDR3 is 16 amino acids. The CDR3 sequence: CASSQVRGGPGDTQYF. CDR3 sequence (DNA): TGCGCCAGCAGCCAAGTTCGGGGGGGGCCCGGAGATACGCAGTATTTT.

The rearrangement links TRBV5-4 to TRBJ1-1; D is possibly TRBD1 (6 bases). Germline V gives CDR1 SGHNT, CDR2 YYREEE (reference sequence). The CDR3 is 15 residues long. Trimming stripped 0 bases from V and 5 bases from J, with 14 bases between. The CDR3 reads CASSLVAGAGTEAFF. CDR3 DNA sequence: TGTGCCAGCAGCTTGGTGGCAGGGGCGGGGACTGAAGCTTTCTTT.

V and J are TRBV6-5 and TRBJ1-4, with 8 bases aligning to TRBD1. CDR1 is MNHEY, CDR2 SVGAGI, per germline. V lost 5 bases, J lost 8 bases, and 7 bases stayed unmatched. There are 14 residues in the CDR3. CDR3: CASSPGTGGEKLFF. CDR3 DNA sequence: TGTGCCAGCAGTCCTGGGACAGGCGGGGAAAAACTGTTTTTT.

This chain links TRBV5-1 with TRBJ2-5; D is possibly TRBD2 (5 bases). The CDR3 loop spans 14 amino acids. With 1 base removed from V and 4 bases from J, the gap between germline ends came to 11 bases. The germline gives CDR1 SGHRS, CDR2 YFSETQ. The CDR3 bases are TGCGCCAGCAGCTTGTTGGGGAGCCTAGAGACCCAGTACTTC. This gives the protein CASSLLGSLETQYF.

This clone is a singleton in its sample. The genes are TRBV6-5 and TRBJ1-1; a possible D gene is TRBD1 (6 bases). The V gene lost 1 base and the J gene lost 1 base, with 7 bases spanning the gap. The germline CDR1 and CDR2 sequences are MNHEY and SVGAGI. This CDR3 has 14 residues. Here the CDR3 reads CASSYWGQNTEAFF. The CDR3 bases are TGTGCCAGCAGTTACTGGGGACAGAACACTGAAGCTTTCTTT.

This chain links TRBV28 with TRBJ2-7, with 10 bases matching TRBD2. Trimming at V came to 5 bases and at J to 4 bases, leaving 11 bases not matched to a gene. CDR1 MDHEN and CDR2 SYDVKM come from the germline V gene. This CDR3 is built from 16 residues. The CDR3 DNA reads TGTGCCAGCAGTGCCCCGGGACTAGCGAGTGTGTACGAGCAGTACTTC. Translation gives CASSAPGLASVYEQYF.

The rearrangement joins TRBV10-3 to TRBJ2-7; D remains ambiguous. The CDR3 is 16 residues long. CDR1 is ENHRY, CDR2 SYGVKD, per germline. Trimming cost V 3 bases and J 2 bases, with 17 bases left between them. In DNA form, the CDR3 reads TGTGCCATCAGTGATCCTCTGATTTTACCCGCCTACGAGCAGTACTTC. Its protein product is CAISDPLILPAYEQYF.

This clone was counted a few times. The chain has TRBV7-2 and TRBJ1-2, with 9 bases identical to TRBD1. Germline V gene data show CDR1 as SGHTA and CDR2 as FQGNSA. Losses at the gene ends were 6 bases for V and 2 bases for J; bases not matched to a gene: 4. This CDR3 contains 14 residues. The CDR3 nucleotides read TGTGCCAGCAGTAGACAGGGGGGAAACTATGGCTACACCTTC. As protein: CASSRQGGNYGYTF.

The rearrangement links TRBV10-3 to TRBJ2-6, with D possibly TRBD1 on 6 matching bases. This CDR3 contains 15 residues. The germline V and J ends were trimmed by 10 bases and 1 base, with 14 bases remaining between them. CDR1 and CDR2 (germline): ENHRY, SYGVKD. CDR3 sequence reads: CATVHRDSGANVLTF. CDR3 nucleotide sequence: TGTGCCACCGTTCACAGGGATTCTGGGGCCAACGTCCTGACTTTC.

The gene calls are TRBV5-8 and TRBJ2-7; 7 nucleotides agree with TRBD1. Looked up from germline, CDR1 is SGHTS and CDR2 is YDEGEE. The CDR3 totals 13 residues. V shed 1 base, J shed 4 bases, and the junction held 2 bases outside the gene matches. The CDR3 sequence is CASSLYRGYEQYF. As DNA, the CDR3 is TGTGCCAGCAGCTTGTACAGGGGATACGAGCAGTACTTC.

This clone was observed a handful of times. This chain joins TRBV2 and TRBJ2-3; the match to TRBD2 covers 9 bases. V shed 6 bases and J 1 base; nucleotides not matched to a gene: 2. This CDR3 has 14 amino acids. Germline CDR1 SNHLY, CDR2 FYNNEI. The CDR3 DNA follows: TGTGCCAGCAGCCGACTAGCGGGCACAGATACGCAGTATTTT. This translates into CASSRLAGTDTQYF.